This T cell receptor beta chain came from a study of cytomegalovirus exposure and HLA in healthy donors. Every donor was a healthy person donating bone marrow. The V gene end was trimmed by 6 bases and the J gene end by 2 bases; junction bases not matched to a gene: 3. Looked up from germline, CDR1 is MNHNS and CDR2 is SASEGT. The CDR3 length is 15 residues. The PCR contained 60 Vbeta and 13 Jbeta primers. Assay used: immunoSEQ multiplex PCR; TCRdb lists only in-frame clones, some missing. This sample has 95,000 or so clones; about 75% occur once, and the top ten carry around 5.3%. A remark on this clone: The antigen is unknown.

Findings and limits, study-wide: A classifier reportedly called cytomegalovirus status with high sensitivity and specificity. From TCR beta sequences, most subjects' HLA-A and HLA-B alleles were reportedly predicted accurately.

The clonotype originates from a woman in her thirties or forties in good health and CMV-seronegative. The sequenced sample was PBMCs. The chain couples TRBV6-1 to TRBJ2-3; 12 bases map to TRBD2. CDR3 sequence reads: CASRRLAGDTDTQYF. CDR3 in DNA: TGTGCCAGCAGGAGACTAGCGGGGGACACAGATACGCAGTATTTT.